These 25 T cell receptor beta chains share one sample of origin, sequenced in a study of T cell clonality in common variable immunodeficiency. Profiled with immunoSEQ multiplex PCR; TCRdb holds only in-frame clones, not every one. The specimen has under 60,000 clones, none found just once. Sequencing input: peripheral blood mononuclear cells. All receptors derive from a person aged 18 to 75 in good health.

This clone was counted many times. The CDR3 end falls 3 residues outside the read, so it is completed with the germline J gene. The chain joins TRBV10-1 to TRBJ2-2; 11 bases fit TRBD1. J was trimmed by 5 bases and V by 6 bases; bases with no gene match: 11. Germline-derived CDR1 and CDR2 are WNHNN and SYGVQD (reference sequence). CDR3 length: 17 amino acids. The CDR3 reads CASRAEGTGGGTGELFF. The sequenced CDR3 bases are TGCGCCAGCAGAGCCGAGGGGACAGGGGGAGGAACCGGGGAG.

The sample holds many counts of this clone. CDR3 protein: CASRLAGGGEQFF. CDR3 DNA, as far as it was read: TGCGCCAGCAGACTAGCGGGAGGGGGTGAG. This sequence joins TRBV5-1 and TRBJ2-1; 13 positions match TRBD2. From the germline J gene comes the end of the CDR3, since the read stops 3 residues before it. V dropped 5 bases and J dropped 9; count of bases not matched to a gene: 2. The CDR3 has 13 amino acids. Germline CDR1 is SGHRS and CDR2 is YFSETQ.

This clone was seen ten or more times. From the germline J gene comes the end of the CDR3, since the read stops 3 residues before it. The chain links TRBV7-8 to TRBJ2-1, with D maybe TRBD2 (6 bases). The germline CDR1 and CDR2 sequences are SGHVS and FQNEAQ. This CDR3 contains 15 residues. Trimming pared 1 base from V and 4 bases from J, leaving 11 bases between. The DNA read from the CDR3 is TGTGCCAGCAGCTTAGGTGGCGGGAAATACAATGAG. Protein sequence: CASSLGGGKYNE. The whole CDR3 protein is CASSLGGGKYNEQFF.

In its sample, this clone was seen many times. The observed sequence ends 3 residues before the CDR3 terminus, with the missing tail filled in from the germline J gene. This rearrangement joins TRBV5-1 to TRBJ1-1, with D possibly TRBD1 on 6 matching bases. The CDR3 length is 15 residues. V was cut by 6 bases and J by 0 bases, with 15 bases left in between. CDR1 is SGHRS, CDR2 YFSETQ, per germline. Incomplete CDR3 DNA: TGCGCCAGCACGGGGGGGGGCGGAATGAACACTGAA. Translation: CASTGGGGMNTE. The complete CDR3 protein is CASTGGGGMNTEAFF.

This clone was seen at least ten times. The CDR3 end falls 3 residues outside the read, so it is completed with the germline J gene. The chain combines TRBV20-1 with TRBJ2-7; TRBD2 matches at 11 bases. This CDR3 comprises 14 residues. Losses at the gene ends were 5 bases for V and 3 bases for J; bases not matched to a gene: 6. Germline values: CDR1 DFQATT, CDR2 SNEGSKA (reference sequence). The sequenced CDR3 bases are TGCAGTGCTTACGGGACTAGCGGCATCTACGAG. Translated: CSAYGTSGIYE. The complete CDR3 reads CSAYGTSGIYEQYF.

This clone occurred many times. Read sequence stops 3 residues before the CDR3 end, and the germline J gene provides the missing end. J is TRBJ1-2 and V is TRBV4-2, with D possibly matching TRBD1 (5 bases). V lost 0 bases and J 4 bases, leaving 15 bases between the germline ends. Germline V gene sequence: CDR1 LGHNA, CDR2 YNFKEQ. CDR3 length: 16 amino acids. The CDR3 bases that were read are TGTGCCAGCAGCCAAGATGCTAACAGGATTACCTATGGC. It translates to CASSQDANRITYG. The entire CDR3 reads CASSQDANRITYGYTF.

This clone was seen ten or more times. The read terminates 3 residues before the CDR3 end, so the remaining end is supplied by the germline J gene. This chain links TRBV6-1 with TRBJ1-5; 10 bases agree with TRBD1. CDR3 size: 16 residues. The ends lost 3 bases at V and 2 bases at J; junction bases unmatched: 4. Germline V gene data show CDR1 as MNHNS and CDR2 as SASEGT. Partial CDR3 DNA: TGTGCCAGCAGTGAGAAGACAGGGGGCGGCAATCAGCCC. Protein product: CASSEKTGGGNQP. The CDR3, in full, reads CASSEKTGGGNQPQHF.

Ten or more counts support this clone. The CDR3 extends 3 residues past the end of the read, so its final part is completed from the germline J gene. The chain is built from TRBV7-3 and TRBJ2-1; no reliable D call. Trimming took 0 bases from V and 5 from J, leaving 14 bases between them. Per the germline V gene, CDR1 is SGHTA and CDR2 is FQGTGA. The CDR3 runs to 16 residues. The DNA read from the CDR3 is TGTGCCAGCAGCTTAACGTTCTCAGTCGTCAACAATGAG. Its protein is CASSLTFSVVNNE. The whole CDR3 protein reads CASSLTFSVVNNEQFF.

Regarding this clone: With the read ending 3 residues before the CDR3 end, the germline J gene is used to fill in that end. The rearrangement links TRBV7-9 to TRBJ1-2; D is possibly TRBD1 (5 bases). V lost 8 bases to trimming and J lost 4 bases, with 20 bases between them. In germline, CDR1 is SEHNR, CDR2 FQNEAQ (reference sequence). This CDR3 is 15 amino acids long. The CDR3 reads CASSDGEGLGYGYTF. The CDR3 bases that were read are TGTGCCAGCTCAGACGGTGAGGGACTAGGCTATGGC.

This clone was observed many times. The read ends 3 residues shy of where the CDR3 ends; the end is completed using the germline J gene. The rearrangement joins TRBV30 to TRBJ1-4, with 8 bases aligning to TRBD1. V lost 2 bases to trimming and J lost 7 bases; unmatched junction nucleotides: 6. The CDR3 spans 14 residues. From germline, CDR1 is GTSNPN and CDR2 SVGIG (reference sequence). The CDR3 bases that were read are TGTGCCTGGAGTAGGGACAGGTTGAGTGAAAAA. It specifies CAWSRDRLSEK. The CDR3, in full, reads CAWSRDRLSEKLFF.

This clone came up many times. The read comes to an end 3 residues before the CDR3 does, leaving the germline J gene to fill in the end. J is TRBJ2-1 and V is TRBV20-1; D not resolved. Germline assignment: CDR1 DFQATT and CDR2 SNEGSKA (reference sequence). Trimming removed 6 bases at V and 0 bases at J, with 12 bases between. The CDR3 runs to 14 residues. CDR3 region: CSARPPGSYNEQFF. The CDR3 DNA, read in part, is TGCAGTGCAAGACCCCCAGGCTCCTACAATGAG.

Notes on this clone: Sequencing ends 3 residues short of the CDR3 end; the germline J gene provides the rest. The chain carries TRBV6-2 or TRBV6-3 and TRBJ1-2; 7 nucleotides align to TRBD1. The CDR3 extends over 15 amino acids. With 2 bases clipped from V and 4 bases from J, the junction kept 7 bases outside the gene matches. Looked up from germline, CDR1 is MNHEY and CDR2 is SVGEGT. CDR3 bases read: TGTGCCAGCAGTTACCACAGGGGAGGAGGCTATGGC. This encodes CASSYHRGGGYG. The whole CDR3 protein reads CASSYHRGGGYGYTF.

Regarding this clone: The read ends 3 residues early relative to the CDR3; the germline J gene fills the gap. The chain is built from TRBV19 and TRBJ1-4, with 7 bases aligning to TRBD1. This CDR3 contains 13 residues. After removal of 7 bases from V and 8 bases from J, the junction contained 7 bases not matched to a gene. Germline loops: CDR1 LNHDA, CDR2 SQIVND (reference sequence). CDR3 DNA, as far as it was read: TGTGCCAGTAATACAGGGGTCGGCGAAAAA. Amino acid sequence: CASNTGVGEK. Given in full, the CDR3 is CASNTGVGEKLFF.

This clone is medium-sized. The missing CDR3 end, 3 residues past where the read stops, is filled in from the germline J gene. This chain uses TRBV6-1 with TRBJ2-2, with D possibly TRBD2 on 6 matching bases. The CDR3 has 15 residues. CDR1 MNHNS and CDR2 SASEGT come from the germline V gene. V was clipped by 1 base and J by 0 bases, with 6 bases between them. CDR3 sequence reads: CASSEGLANTGELFF. CDR3 bases read: TGTGCCAGCAGTGAAGGACTAGCGAACACCGGGGAG.

This clone was seen at least ten times. The CDR3 bases that were read are TGTGCTACCGCGAGGGGGAGGTCCTACAATGAG. It encodes CATARGRSYNE. The entire CDR3 reads CATARGRSYNEQFF. The J gene is TRBJ2-1, the V gene TRBV6-2 or TRBV6-3; D assignment may be TRBD1 or TRBD2 (6 bases each). The CDR3 extends 3 residues past the end of the read, so its final part is completed from the germline J gene. This CDR3 has 14 amino acids. Looked up from germline, CDR1 is MNHEY and CDR2 is SVGEGT.

This clone was seen at least ten times. The read falls 3 residues short of the CDR3 end, and the missing part is taken from the germline J gene. The chain is built from TRBV6-2 or TRBV6-3 and TRBJ2-3, with 9 bases fitting TRBD2. The J segment lost 4 bases and the V segment lost 7 bases, leaving 6 bases of the junction unmatched. This CDR3 has 14 residues. The V gene's germline CDR1 is MNHEY and CDR2 SVGEGT. CDR3 bases read: TGTGCCAGCAACGACCTAGCGGGACCAGATACG. Amino acids: CASNDLAGPDT. The entire CDR3 reads CASNDLAGPDTQYF.

The table lists this clone with many counts. Read sequence stops 3 residues before the CDR3 end, and the germline J gene provides the missing end. The V call is TRBV7-9, the J call TRBJ2-1, with 7 bases lining up with TRBD1. V was pared by 4 bases and J by 4 bases, with 7 bases of the junction left unmatched. The CDR3 runs 15 residues. Germline lookup yields CDR1 SEHNR and CDR2 FQNEAQ (reference sequence). The CDR3 sequence is CASSSTGWEYNEQFF. The sequenced part of the CDR3 DNA is TGTGCCAGCAGCTCGACAGGGTGGGAGTACAATGAG. Complete variable domain (other parts from reference TRBV7-9 and TRBJ2-1): DTGVSQNPRHKITKRGQNVTFRCDPISEHNRLYWYRQTLGQGPEFLTYFQNEAQLEKSRLLSDRFSAERPKGSFSTLEIQRTEQGDSAMYLCASSSTGWEYNEQFFGPGTRLTVL.

At least ten counts were recorded for this clone. The read terminates 3 residues ahead of where the CDR3 ends, so the germline J gene completes it. The V call is TRBV19, the J call TRBJ2-3, with TRBD1 identical over 7 bases. The CDR3 has 14 residues. The germline gives CDR1 LNHDA, CDR2 SQIVND (reference sequence). Trimming removed 7 bases from V and 2 bases from J; junction bases left unmatched: 6. The CDR3 DNA, read in part, is TGTGCCAGTAATACCGGACAGGCCACAGATACG. This codes for CASNTGQATDT. The whole CDR3 is CASNTGQATDTQYF.

On this clone itself: The CDR3 end falls 3 residues outside the read, so it is completed with the germline J gene. This chain joins TRBV11-1 and TRBJ1-1; 7 bases are shared with TRBD1. The CDR3 has 15 residues. Germline lookup yields CDR1 SGHAT and CDR2 FQDESV (reference sequence). The junction had 8 bases not matched to a gene; V was cut back by 6 bases and J by 1 base. The CDR3 region is CASRTPGTANTEAFF. The CDR3 bases that were read are TGTGCCAGCAGGACCCCCGGGACAGCGAACACTGAA.

The DNA read from the CDR3 is TGTGCCAGCAGCTTCCTAGCGGGAGGGGGGAGTGAG. Amino acids: CASSFLAGGGSE. The CDR3 as a whole reads CASSFLAGGGSEQFF. The rearrangement uses TRBV7-2 and TRBJ2-1, with 12 bases that match TRBD2. Read data end 3 residues before the CDR3 end; the end is taken from the germline J gene. V shed 3 bases, J shed 9 bases, and the junction held 6 bases outside the gene matches. The germline V gene encodes CDR1 SGHTA and CDR2 FQGNSA. The CDR3 length is 15 residues.

Ten or more counts support this clone. The DNA ends 3 residues before the CDR3 does, and the rest of the CDR3 is filled in from the germline J gene. The rearrangement joins TRBV20-1 to TRBJ1-1; D uncertain. Trimming shortened V by 3 bases and J by 1 base, and 9 bases separated the two germline ends. The CDR3 consists of 13 residues. Germline V gene data show CDR1 as DFQATT and CDR2 as SNEGSKA (reference sequence). The CDR3 DNA, read in part, is TGCAGTGCTAGGACGACACGGAACACTGAA. Protein sequence: CSARTTRNTE. The CDR3 as a whole reads CSARTTRNTEAFF.

This clone was detected ten times or more. The missing CDR3 end, 3 residues past where the read stops, is filled in from the germline J gene. This chain connects TRBV18 to TRBJ2-3, with TRBD2 matching 8 bases. The length of the CDR3 is 14 residues. With 4 bases clipped from V and 5 bases from J, the junction kept 5 bases outside the gene matches. Germline loops: CDR1 KGHSH, CDR2 LQKENI. CDR3 bases read: TGTGCCAGCTCACAGGGACTAGACGTAGATACG. Translation gives CASSQGLDVDT. The whole CDR3 sequence reads CASSQGLDVDTQYF.

In the case of this clone: Read data end 3 residues before the CDR3 end; the end is taken from the germline J gene. This same CDR3 is encoded by further DNA sequences in the sample. The V and J genes are TRBV7-9 and TRBJ2-1; possible D gene TRBD2, 5 bases. Germline values: CDR1 SEHNR, CDR2 FQNEAQ (reference sequence). The CDR3 consists of 15 residues. V was trimmed by 2 bases and J by 4 bases, leaving 12 bases between them. CDR3 amino acids: CASSLIRGPYNEQFF. The sequenced part of the CDR3 DNA is TGTGCCAGCAGCTTAATCCGCGGGCCATACAATGAG.

This clone has at least ten counts. The CDR3 goes on 3 residues after the read ends, and that part is filled in from the germline J gene. The chain has TRBV20-1 and TRBJ2-3; the match to TRBD2 covers 15 bases. Germline V CDR1 and CDR2: DFQATT, SNEGSKA (reference sequence). CDR3 length equals 16 residues. Trimming removed 4 bases from V and 5 bases from J; junction bases left unmatched: 7. The sequenced part of the CDR3 DNA is TGCAGTGCTAAAGGGACTAGCGGGAGGTTGAGAGATACG. Residues: CSAKGTSGRLRDT. The entire CDR3 reads CSAKGTSGRLRDTQYF.

This clone was seen many times. Read coverage stops 3 residues before the CDR3 terminus; the germline J gene supplies the remainder. This rearrangement joins TRBV7-9 to TRBJ2-1; possible D gene TRBD1, 5 bases. CDR3 length: 12 residues. Germline assignment: CDR1 SEHNR and CDR2 FQNEAQ (reference sequence). The V end lost 3 bases, the J end lost 9 bases, and 9 bases lay between the germline ends. Incomplete CDR3 DNA: TGTGCCAGCAGCTTGTGGGGCACTGAG. Translated, it gives CASSLWGTE. The CDR3 in full is CASSLWGTEQFF.